One sample yielded the 20 T cell receptor beta chains listed below, sequenced in a study of CD8 T cells in Susac syndrome. Random hexamers were used to reverse transcribe an amount of about 0.45 to 1 ug RNA. One entry per CDR3 protein results from TCRdb running MiXCR on the immunoSEQ multiplex PCR reads. The table has 130,000 or so distinct CDR3 sequences, over 75% seen once; the top ten hold around 0.5%. Input material: CD8+ T cells from PBMCs. The receptors originated from a human donor with multiple sclerosis.

The rearrangement joins TRBV27 to TRBJ2-1; the match to TRBD2 covers 11 bases. The CDR3 spans 15 residues. The junction had 7 bases not matched to a gene; V was cut back by 5 bases and J by 7 bases. Germline-derived CDR1 and CDR2 are MNHEY and SMNVEV (reference sequence). For the CDR3, the DNA is TGTGCCAGCAGTCCCCTACTAGCGGGAGTGAATGAGCAGTTCTTC. It encodes CASSPLLAGVNEQFF.

The V call is TRBV19, the J call TRBJ1-1; TRBD1 matches 8 bases. Germline V CDR1 and CDR2: LNHDA, SQIVND (reference sequence). There are 12 residues in the CDR3. The CDR3 DNA sequence: TGTGCGGTGTGGACAGGGCTTGGTGAAGCTTTCTTT. Protein product: CAVWTGLGEAFF.

V is TRBV19 and J is TRBJ1-1; 7 bases agree with TRBD1. Germline V lookup: CDR1 LNHDA, CDR2 SQIVND (reference sequence). Trimming cost V 7 bases and J 1 base; bases outside gene matches: 15. The CDR3 covers 17 residues. CDR3 coding DNA: TGTGCCAGTAATACAAATCTTGCGGGACAGCAGAACACTGAAGCTTTCTTT. Protein: CASNTNLAGQQNTEAFF. Together with reference TRBV19 and TRBJ1-1, the CDR3 gives the full variable domain: DGGITQSPKYLFRKEGQNVTLSCEQNLNHDAMYWYRQDPGQGLRLIYYSQIVNDFQKGDIAEGYSVSREKKESFPLTVTSAQKNPTAFYLCASNTNLAGQQNTEAFFGQGTRLTVV.

This chain uses TRBV6-5 with TRBJ1-5; D is ambiguous. Germline V gene sequence: CDR1 MNHEY, CDR2 SVGAGI. Trimming pared 2 bases from V and 0 bases from J, leaving 8 bases between. CDR3 length: 15 amino acids. Here the CDR3 DNA reads TGTGCCAGCAGTTACAATGGTTATAGCAATCAGCCCCAGCATTTT. This codes for CASSYNGYSNQPQHF.

The chain carries TRBV6-2 or TRBV6-3 and TRBJ1-2; perhaps TRBD1 as D (5 bases). Germline V gene data show CDR1 as MNHEY and CDR2 as SVGEGT. CDR3 length: 15 residues. The V end lost 2 bases, the J end lost 4 bases, and 14 bases lay between the germline ends. CDR3 sequence: CASSYGAQRIYGYTF. CDR3 bases: TGTGCCAGCAGTTACGGGGCCCAGCGGATCTATGGCTACACCTTC.

This clonotype appeared a single time. The chain recombines TRBV30 with TRBJ1-2; 10 nucleotides match TRBD1. The CDR3 loop spans 15 amino acids. The V segment lost 5 bases and the J segment 2 bases; nucleotides outside the gene matches: 8. The V gene's germline CDR1 is GTSNPN and CDR2 SVGIG (reference sequence). Written as DNA, the CDR3 is TGTGCCTGGGACCGGGACAGGGGTACCAACTATGGCTACACCTTC. Residues: CAWDRDRGTNYGYTF.

The V and J genes are TRBV29-1 and TRBJ2-7; D uncertain. This CDR3 is 12 amino acids long. Germline V CDR1 and CDR2: SQVTM, ANQGSEA. V lost 4 bases to trimming and J lost 3 bases, with 10 bases between them. DNA for the CDR3: TGCAGCGTTGCACTGGGCCGCTACGAGCAGTACTTC. Encoded protein: CSVALGRYEQYF.

The CDR3 coding sequence is TGTGCCAGCAGTCAGGGGGCTTATGCCTATGGCTACACCTTC. The encoded protein is CASSQGAYAYGYTF. The chain links TRBV6-5 to TRBJ1-2, with 8 bases lining up with TRBD1. The CDR3 consists of 14 residues. J gave up 4 bases and V 5 bases, and 6 bases lay outside the gene matches. Germline-derived CDR1 and CDR2 are MNHEY and SVGAGI.

J is TRBJ2-1 and V is TRBV7-9; 9 nucleotides align to TRBD2. The CDR3 has 19 amino acids. Germline-derived CDR1 and CDR2 are SEHNR and FQNEAQ (reference sequence). V lost 3 bases to trimming and J lost 3 bases; unmatched junction nucleotides: 15. For the CDR3, the DNA is TGTGCCAGCAGCTTTGGAGCGCAGGTCGGACTAGCGAGCTACAATGAGCAGTTCTTC. Protein: CASSFGAQVGLASYNEQFF.

The genes are TRBV29-1 and TRBJ1-2; the D is unclear. From germline, CDR1 is SQVTM and CDR2 ANQGSEA. CDR3 length equals 11 residues. Trimming pared 4 bases from V and 4 bases from J, leaving 7 bases between. Here the CDR3 reads CSVGGSYGYTF. The CDR3 DNA sequence: TGCAGCGTTGGAGGAAGCTATGGCTACACCTTC.

The V gene is TRBV7-8, the J gene TRBJ2-7, with 10 bases identical to TRBD1. This CDR3 has 16 residues. Losses at the gene ends were 1 base for V and 6 bases for J; bases not matched to a gene: 9. Germline CDR1 and CDR2: SGHVS and FQNEAQ. The CDR3: CASSLGFRDRGLEQYF. DNA of the CDR3: TGTGCCAGCAGCTTAGGTTTCAGGGACAGGGGACTCGAGCAGTACTTC.

The V gene is TRBV5-1, the J gene TRBJ2-2, with unresolved D. The CDR3 consists of 17 residues. Between the trimmed V and J ends, which lost 4 bases and 8 bases, there was a span of 24 bases. CDR1 and CDR2 from the germline V gene are SGHRS and YFSETQ. The CDR3 region is CASSTAVDSLPSGELFF. The CDR3 DNA follows: TGCGCCAGCAGCACCGCCGTCGACTCGCTTCCGTCAGGGGAGCTGTTTTTT.

The chain recombines TRBV29-1 with TRBJ2-7; 11 nucleotides align to TRBD1. The CDR3 contains 16 residues. The germline gives CDR1 SQVTM, CDR2 ANQGSEA. V trimming: 5 bases; J trimming: 4 bases; junction bases outside the gene matches: 13. CDR3 amino acids: CSVTHIPRDRGYEQYF. CDR3 in DNA: TGCAGCGTTACCCACATACCCCGGGACAGGGGGTACGAGCAGTACTTC.

This clonotype came up a few times. The chain combines TRBV7-9 with TRBJ2-7; tentatively, D is TRBD2 (6 bases). This CDR3 region has 13 residues. Trimming left V 1 base short and J 3 bases short, with 7 bases between. Germline values: CDR1 SEHNR, CDR2 FQNEAQ (reference sequence). The CDR3 protein is CASSLGGLYEQYV. DNA of the CDR3: TGTGCCAGCAGCTTAGGGGGACTCTACGAGCAGTACGTC.

The chain joins TRBV7-3 to TRBJ1-1; D call uncertain. Trimming took 1 base from V and 3 from J, leaving 12 bases between them. CDR1 and CDR2 from the germline V gene are SGHTA and FQGTGA. The CDR3 covers 15 residues. The CDR3 nucleotides are TGTGCCAGCAGCTTAATTCTTCTTGGGGACACTGAAGCTTTCTTT. Encoded protein: CASSLILLGDTEAFF.

This clonotype was seen just once. The chain has TRBV19 and TRBJ1-5; no clear D gene. The CDR3 covers 13 residues. Germline V CDR1 and CDR2: LNHDA, SQIVND (reference sequence). V shed 3 bases and J shed 5 bases, with 8 bases lying between them. The CDR3 reads CASSIILDQPQHF. CDR3 DNA sequence: TGTGCCAGTAGTATTATATTGGATCAGCCCCAGCATTTT. The complete variable domain, with remaining parts taken from reference TRBV19 and TRBJ1-5, reads DGGITQSPKYLFRKEGQNVTLSCEQNLNHDAMYWYRQDPGQGLRLIYYSQIVNDFQKGDIAEGYSVSREKKESFPLTVTSAQKNPTAFYLCASSIILDQPQHFGDGTRLSIL.

The chain joins TRBV28 to TRBJ1-5, with a tentative D call TRBD1 (5 bases). V was shortened by 8 bases and J by 7 bases, with 15 bases between the two germline ends. Germline CDR1 reads MDHEN; CDR2 reads SYDVKM. This CDR3 is built from 13 residues. The CDR3 spells CASSRGIEQPQHF. The CDR3 coding sequence is TGTGCCAGCTCGCGGGGGATTGAGCAGCCCCAGCATTTT.

V usage is TRBV27 and J usage is TRBJ2-3, with D perhaps given as TRBD1 or TRBD2 (5 bases each). There are 15 residues in the CDR3. Germline V gene lookup returns CDR1 MNHEY and CDR2 SMNVEV (reference sequence). V lost 8 bases and J lost 0, with 15 bases in between. CDR3 in amino acids: CASQPGLFSTDTQYF. CDR3 DNA: TGTGCCAGCCAACCGGGGCTCTTCAGCACAGATACGCAGTATTTT.

This chain joins TRBV15 and TRBJ2-1; 7 bases agree with TRBD2. Germline V gene sequence: CDR1 LNHNV, CDR2 YYDKDF (reference sequence). The V and J ends lost 1 base and 5 bases, in that order; junction bases with no gene match: 11. The CDR3 is 17 amino acids. The CDR3 protein is CATSRVEGGPTDNEQFF. CDR3 sequence (DNA): TGTGCCACCAGCAGAGTAGAGGGAGGGCCCACGGACAATGAGCAGTTCTTC.

The chain links TRBV11-2 to TRBJ1-2, with 7 bases that match TRBD1. Trimming cost V 2 bases and J 4 bases; bases outside gene matches: 4. The CDR3 is made up of 14 amino acids. CDR1 and CDR2 from the germline V gene are SGHAT and FQNNGV. The CDR3 loop reads CASSLSGQVYGYTF. The CDR3 DNA follows: TGTGCCAGCAGCTTAAGCGGACAGGTCTATGGCTACACCTTC.